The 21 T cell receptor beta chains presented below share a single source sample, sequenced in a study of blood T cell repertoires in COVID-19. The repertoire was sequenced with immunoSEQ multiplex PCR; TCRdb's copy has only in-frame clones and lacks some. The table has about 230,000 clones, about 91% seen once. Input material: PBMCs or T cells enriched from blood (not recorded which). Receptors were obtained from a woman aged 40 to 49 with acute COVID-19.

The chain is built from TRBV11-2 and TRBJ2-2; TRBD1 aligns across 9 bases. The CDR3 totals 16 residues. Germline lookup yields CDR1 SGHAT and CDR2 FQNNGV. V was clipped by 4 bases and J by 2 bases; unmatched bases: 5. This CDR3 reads CASSSTGGGNTGELFF. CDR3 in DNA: TGTGCCAGCAGCTCGACAGGGGGTGGTAACACCGGGGAGCTGTTTTTT.

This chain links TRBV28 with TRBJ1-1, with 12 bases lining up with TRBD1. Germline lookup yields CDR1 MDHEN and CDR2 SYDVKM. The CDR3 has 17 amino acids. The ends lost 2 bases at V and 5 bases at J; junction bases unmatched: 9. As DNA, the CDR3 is TGTGCCAGCAGTTTAGGTGGGACAGGGGGCGCGAGGACTGAAGCTTTCTTT. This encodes CASSLGGTGGARTEAFF.

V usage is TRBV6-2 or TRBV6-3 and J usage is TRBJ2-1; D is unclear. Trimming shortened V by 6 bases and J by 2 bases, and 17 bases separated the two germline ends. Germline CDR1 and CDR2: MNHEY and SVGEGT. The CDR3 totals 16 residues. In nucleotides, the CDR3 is TGTGCCAGCAGCCCCCCCATGGAGCGACCCTACAATGAGCAGTTCTTC. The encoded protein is CASSPPMERPYNEQFF.

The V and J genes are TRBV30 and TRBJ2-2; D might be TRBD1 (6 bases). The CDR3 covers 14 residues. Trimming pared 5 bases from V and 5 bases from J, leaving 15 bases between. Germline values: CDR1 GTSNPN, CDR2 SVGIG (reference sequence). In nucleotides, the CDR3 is TGTGCCTGGTTTGGGGGAAGGGGGACCGGGGAGCTGTTTTTT. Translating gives CAWFGGRGTGELFF.

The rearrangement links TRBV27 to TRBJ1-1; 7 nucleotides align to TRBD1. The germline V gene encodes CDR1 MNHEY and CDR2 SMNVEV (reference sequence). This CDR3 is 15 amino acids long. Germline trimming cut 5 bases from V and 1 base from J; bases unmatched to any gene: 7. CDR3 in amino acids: CASSDQTGRNTEAFF. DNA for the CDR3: TGTGCCAGCAGTGACCAGACAGGGAGGAACACTGAAGCTTTCTTT.

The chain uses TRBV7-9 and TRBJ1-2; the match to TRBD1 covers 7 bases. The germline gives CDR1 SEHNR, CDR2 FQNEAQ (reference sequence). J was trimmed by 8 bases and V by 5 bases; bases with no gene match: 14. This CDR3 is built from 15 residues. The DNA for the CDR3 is TGTGCCAGCAGCAGAGACAGGGTGAAACCTATCGGCTACACCTTC. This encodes CASSRDRVKPIGYTF.

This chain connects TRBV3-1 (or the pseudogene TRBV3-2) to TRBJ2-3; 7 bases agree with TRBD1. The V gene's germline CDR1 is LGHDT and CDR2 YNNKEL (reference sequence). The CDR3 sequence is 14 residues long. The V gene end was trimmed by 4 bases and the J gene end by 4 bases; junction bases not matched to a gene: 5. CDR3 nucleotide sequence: TGTGCCAGCAGCCTTACAGGGGCGGCAGATACGCAGTATTTT. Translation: CASSLTGAADTQYF.

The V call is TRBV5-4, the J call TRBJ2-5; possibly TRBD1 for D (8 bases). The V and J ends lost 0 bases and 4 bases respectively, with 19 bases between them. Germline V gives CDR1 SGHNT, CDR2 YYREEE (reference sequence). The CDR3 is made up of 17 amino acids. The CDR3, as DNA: TGTGCCAGCAGCTTGGCCGACAGGGGAGGGGGAGGAGAGACCCAGTACTTC. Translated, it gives CASSLADRGGGGETQYF.

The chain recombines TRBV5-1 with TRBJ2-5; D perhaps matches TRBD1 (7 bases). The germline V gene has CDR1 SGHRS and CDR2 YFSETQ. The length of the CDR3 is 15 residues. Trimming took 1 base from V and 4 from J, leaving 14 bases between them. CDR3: CASSLSPQGGETQYF. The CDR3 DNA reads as TGCGCCAGCAGCTTGTCCCCCCAGGGGGGAGAGACCCAGTACTTC.

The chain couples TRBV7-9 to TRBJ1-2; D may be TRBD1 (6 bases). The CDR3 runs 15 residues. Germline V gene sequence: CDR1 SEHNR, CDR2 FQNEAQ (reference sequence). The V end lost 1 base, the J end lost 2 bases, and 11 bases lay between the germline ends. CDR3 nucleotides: TGTGCCAGCAGCTTAGGTGGGGGCTTGAACTATGGCTACACCTTC. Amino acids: CASSLGGGLNYGYTF.

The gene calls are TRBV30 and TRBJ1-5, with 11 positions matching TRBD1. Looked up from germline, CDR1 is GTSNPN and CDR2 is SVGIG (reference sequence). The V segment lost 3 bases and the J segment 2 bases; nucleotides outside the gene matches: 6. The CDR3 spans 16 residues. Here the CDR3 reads CAWRRTGGGGNQPQHF. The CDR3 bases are TGTGCCTGGAGGCGGACAGGGGGCGGGGGCAATCAGCCCCAGCATTTT.

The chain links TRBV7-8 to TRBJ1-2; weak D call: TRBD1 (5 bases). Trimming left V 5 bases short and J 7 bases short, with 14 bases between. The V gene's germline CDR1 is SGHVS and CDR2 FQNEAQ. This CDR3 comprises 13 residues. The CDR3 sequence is CASSPSGRGGYTF. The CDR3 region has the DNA TGTGCCAGCAGCCCCTCCGGAAGGGGTGGCTACACCTTC.

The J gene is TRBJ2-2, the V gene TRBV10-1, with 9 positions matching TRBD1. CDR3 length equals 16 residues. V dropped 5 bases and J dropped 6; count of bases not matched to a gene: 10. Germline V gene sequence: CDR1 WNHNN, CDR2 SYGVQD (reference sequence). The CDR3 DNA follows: TGCGCCAGCAGTTTCCGACAGGGGGTTTGGGCCGGGGAGCTGTTTTTT. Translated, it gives CASSFRQGVWAGELFF.

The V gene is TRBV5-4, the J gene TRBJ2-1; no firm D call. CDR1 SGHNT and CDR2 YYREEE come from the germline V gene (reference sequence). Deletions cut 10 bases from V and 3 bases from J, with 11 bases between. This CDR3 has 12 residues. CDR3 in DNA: TGTGCCGTGGCAGATAACTACAATGAGCAGTTCTTC. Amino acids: CAVADNYNEQFF.

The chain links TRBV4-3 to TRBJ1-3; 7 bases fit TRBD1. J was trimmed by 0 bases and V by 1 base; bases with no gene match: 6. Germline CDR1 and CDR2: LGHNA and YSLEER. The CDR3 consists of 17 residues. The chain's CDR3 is CASSQVSDRVSGNTIYF. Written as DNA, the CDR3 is TGCGCCAGCAGCCAAGTGTCCGACAGGGTCTCTGGAAACACCATATATTTT.

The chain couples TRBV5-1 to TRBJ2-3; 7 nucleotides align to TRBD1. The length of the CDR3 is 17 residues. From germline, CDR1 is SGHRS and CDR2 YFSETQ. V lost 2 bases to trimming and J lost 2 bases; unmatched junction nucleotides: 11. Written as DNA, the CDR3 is TGCGCCAGCAGCTTTCATAAGGGGGCGCGGAACACAGATACGCAGTATTTT. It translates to CASSFHKGARNTDTQYF. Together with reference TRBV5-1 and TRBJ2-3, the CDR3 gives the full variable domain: KAGVTQTPRYLIKTRGQQVTLSCSPISGHRSVSWYQQTPGQGLQFLFEYFSETQRNKGNFPGRFSGRQFSNSRSEMNVSTLELGDSALYLCASSFHKGARNTDTQYFGPGTRLTVL.

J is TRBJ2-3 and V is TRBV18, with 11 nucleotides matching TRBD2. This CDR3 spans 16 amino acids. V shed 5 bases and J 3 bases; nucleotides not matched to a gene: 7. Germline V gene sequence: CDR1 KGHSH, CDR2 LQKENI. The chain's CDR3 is CASSALAGGRTDTQYF. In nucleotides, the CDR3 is TGTGCCAGCTCAGCCTTAGCGGGAGGGCGAACAGATACGCAGTATTTT.

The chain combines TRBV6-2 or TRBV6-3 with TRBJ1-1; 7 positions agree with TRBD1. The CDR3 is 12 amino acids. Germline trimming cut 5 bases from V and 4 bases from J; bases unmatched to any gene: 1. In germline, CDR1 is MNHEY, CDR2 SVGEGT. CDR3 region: CASSRDSTEAFF. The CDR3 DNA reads TGTGCCAGCAGTCGGGACAGCACTGAAGCTTTCTTT.

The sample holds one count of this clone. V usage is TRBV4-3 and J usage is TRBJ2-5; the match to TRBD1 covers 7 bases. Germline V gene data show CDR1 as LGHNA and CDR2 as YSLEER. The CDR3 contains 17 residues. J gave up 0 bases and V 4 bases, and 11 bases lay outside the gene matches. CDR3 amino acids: CASSLFRDRGYQETQYF. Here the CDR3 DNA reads TGCGCCAGCAGCCTCTTCCGGGACAGAGGGTACCAAGAGACCCAGTACTTC.

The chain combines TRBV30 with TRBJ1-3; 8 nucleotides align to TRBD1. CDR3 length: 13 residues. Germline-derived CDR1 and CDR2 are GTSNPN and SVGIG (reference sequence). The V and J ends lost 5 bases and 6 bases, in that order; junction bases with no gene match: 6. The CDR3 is CAWDRDRKNTIYF. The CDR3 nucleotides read TGTGCCTGGGACAGGGACAGGAAAAACACCATATATTTT.

The CDR3 protein is CASSGSGTEQFF. Here the CDR3 DNA reads TGTGCCAGCAGCGGTAGCGGGACTGAGCAGTTCTTC. This chain connects TRBV9 to TRBJ2-1; 8 bases fit TRBD2. The CDR3 totals 12 residues. Looked up from germline, CDR1 is SGDLS and CDR2 is YYNGEE. The V segment lost 3 bases and the J segment 9 bases; nucleotides outside the gene matches: 2. The full variable domain, with the rest looked up from reference TRBV9 and TRBJ2-1, is DSGVTQTPKHLITATGQRVTLRCSPRSGDLSVYWYQQSLDQGLQFLIQYYNGEERAKGNILERFSAQQFPDLHSELNLSSLELGDSALYFCASSGSGTEQFFGPGTRLTVL.